These T cell receptor beta chains were read from a single sample in a study. TCRdb analysed the 5' RACE reads with MiXCR anew, one entry per CDR3 protein. The sample records about 60,000 distinct CDR3 sequences, around 30% being singletons. The material sequenced was tumor-infiltrating naive CD4+ T cells sorted from the breast tumor. The receptors were sampled from a female donor with breast cancer. The CDR3 runs from the conserved cysteine through the conserved F or W. A D gene is named only where the DNA matches it firmly. Clone size is given for some rows only: seen once, a few or many times, or a class if the clone is expanded.

cdr3_length,v_call,d_call,j_call,clone_size,cdr3_nt,cdr3_aa
16,TRBV12-3/TRBV12-4,-,TRBJ2-1,-,TGTGCCAGCATATCAAGATCGGGACGGGAGTACAATGAGCAGTTCTTC,CASISRSGREYNEQFF
14,TRBV4-2,-,TRBJ1-5,-,TGTGCCAGCAGCCAAGATCGGAATGGAGGACCCCAGCATTTT,CASSQDRNGGPQHF
15,TRBV11-2,-,TRBJ2-3,-,TGTGCCAGCAGCTTAGATGAGGGGAGGACAGATACGCGGTATTTT,CASSLDEGRTDTRYF
18,TRBV5-6,-,TRBJ2-6,-,TGTGCCAGCAGCTTGGGGGAGACTCGCCTGTCTGGGGCCAACGTCCTGACTTTC,CASSLGETRLSGANVLTF
15,TRBV10-3,TRBD1,TRBJ2-1,few,TGTGCCATCAGACCCGGGACAGGGGCCTACAATGAGCAGTTCTTC,CAIRPGTGAYNEQFF
15,TRBV28,TRBD1,TRBJ1-1,-,TGTGCCAGCAGTGGAGGGTACAGGGGGCGGTCTGAAGCTTTCTTT,CASSGGYRGRSEAFF
13,TRBV10-3,TRBD2,TRBJ2-3,few,TGTGCCATCAGTGAGGCGGGGGCAGATACGCAGTATTTT,CAISEAGADTQYF
18,TRBV5-1,-,TRBJ2-3,-,TGCGCCAGCAGCTTGGCGGGGACGGGAGCTTCTGCCACAGATACGCAGTATTTT,CASSLAGTGASATDTQYF
12,TRBV20-1,-,TRBJ2-7,many,TGCAGTCCCCGGGGTTCCTCCTACGAGCAGTACTTC,CSPRGSSYEQYF
15,TRBV6-1,-,TRBJ2-7,-,TGTGCCAACAGTCGGATACACCACGCGACCTACGAGCAGTACTTC,CANSRIHHATYEQYF
15,TRBV19,-,TRBJ1-2,-,TGTGCCAGTAGTTCCTGGGACGACCGGAACTATGGCTACACCTTC,CASSSWDDRNYGYTF
15,TRBV6-6,-,TRBJ1-5,-,TGTGCCAGCAGTTACGGGCTCACATTCAATCAGCCCCAGCATTTT,CASSYGLTFNQPQHF
14,TRBV3-1,TRBD1,TRBJ2-7,-,TGTGCCAGCAGCCACAGGGGGAGCTCCTACGAGCAGTACTTC,CASSHRGSSYEQYF
16,TRBV7-2,TRBD1,TRBJ2-2,few,TGTGCCAGCAGCTTAATGCAGGGGGCGAACACCGGGGAGCTGTTTTTT,CASSLMQGANTGELFF
13,TRBV12-3/TRBV12-4,-,TRBJ2-5,many,TGTGCCAGCAGTTTATCCGGGGTGGAGACCCAGTACTTC,CASSLSGVETQYF
15,TRBV15,-,TRBJ1-1,few,TGTGCCACCAGCAGAGATAGGATCAGGGTGACTGAAGCTTTCTTT,CATSRDRIRVTEAFF
14,TRBV20-1,TRBD2,TRBJ2-5,-,TGCAGTGCTAGGCGGGGGGCAGCTCAAGAGACCCAGTACTTC,CSARRGAAQETQYF
11,TRBV11-2,-,TRBJ1-3,few,TGTGCCAGCAGCATCGGAAACACCATATATTTT,CASSIGNTIYF
15,TRBV25-1,TRBD1,TRBJ1-4,-,TGTGCCAGCAGTAACAGGGACAGATATAATGAAAAACTGTTTTTT,CASSNRDRYNEKLFF
13,TRBV5-1,-,TRBJ1-1,-,TGCGCCAGCAGCTCGCACACGAACACTGAAGCTTTCTTT,CASSSHTNTEAFF
13,TRBV10-3,-,TRBJ2-5,many,TGTGCCAGCAAGTGGGAACAGCAAGAGACCCAGTACTTC,CASKWEQQETQYF
15,TRBV4-3,-,TRBJ2-7,few,TGCGCCAGCAGCCATGGGTGGGCCGCCGGCCACGAGCAGTACTTC,CASSHGWAAGHEQYF
14,TRBV2,-,TRBJ2-4,-,TGTGCCAGCAGTGATGGACTGAGCACCGACATTCAGTACTTC,CASSDGLSTDIQYF
15,TRBV27,TRBD2,TRBJ2-1,-,TGTGCCAGCAGTTTTTCCACTAGCGGCTACAATGAGCAGTTCTTC,CASSFSTSGYNEQFF
13,TRBV5-4,TRBD1,TRBJ1-1,-,TGTGCCAGCAGCGTACAGGGGGGCACTGAAGCTTTCTTT,CASSVQGGTEAFF
15,TRBV6-6,-,TRBJ2-7,few,TGTGCCAGCACCCCTGACCTTGAGGGTTACTACGAGCAGTACTTC,CASTPDLEGYYEQYF